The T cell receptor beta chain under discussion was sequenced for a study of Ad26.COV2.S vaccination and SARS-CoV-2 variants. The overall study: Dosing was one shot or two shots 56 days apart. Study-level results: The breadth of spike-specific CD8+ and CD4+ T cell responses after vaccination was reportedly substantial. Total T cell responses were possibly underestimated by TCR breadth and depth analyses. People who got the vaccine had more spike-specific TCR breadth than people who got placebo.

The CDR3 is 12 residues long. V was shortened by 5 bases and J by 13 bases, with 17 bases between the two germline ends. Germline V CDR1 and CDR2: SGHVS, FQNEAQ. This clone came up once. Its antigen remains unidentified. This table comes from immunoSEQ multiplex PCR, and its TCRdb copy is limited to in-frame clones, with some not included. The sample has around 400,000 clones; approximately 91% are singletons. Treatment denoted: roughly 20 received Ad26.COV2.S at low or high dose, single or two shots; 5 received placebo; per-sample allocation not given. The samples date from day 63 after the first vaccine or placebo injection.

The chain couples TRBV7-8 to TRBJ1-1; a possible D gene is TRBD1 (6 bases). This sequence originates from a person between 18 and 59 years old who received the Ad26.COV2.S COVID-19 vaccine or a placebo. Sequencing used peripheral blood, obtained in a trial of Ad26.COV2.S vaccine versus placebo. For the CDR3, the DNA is TGTGCCAGCAGCCCCAGTGGGACACCCAATTTCTTT. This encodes CASSPSGTPNFF.